This T cell receptor beta chain appears in the sequencing data of a study of blood T cell repertoires in COVID-19. Whole-study context: COVID-19 samples, acute and convalescent, were from the United States, Italy and Spain. Sources were T cells, B-cell-depleted T cells, or PBMCs; the material itself was cDNA or gDNA.

Original handling: Quantification of nucleated cells was approximated via reference gene primer amplification. Generated by immunoSEQ multiplex PCR, the TCRdb table keeps only in-frame clones and is missing some. The V and J calls and the clone size are those of that table, but D and trimming were determined from the DNA. The table lists a few hundred thousand clones, roughly 83% of them singletons, with about 1.6% in the top ten. The CDR3 runs to 16 residues. J was trimmed by 5 bases and V by 4 bases; bases with no gene match: 4. CDR1 and CDR2 from the germline V gene are SGHRS and YFSETQ. The sequenced sample was peripheral blood. This clonotype originated in a woman between 45 and 65 years old with acute or convalescent COVID-19. This chain links TRBV5-1 with TRBJ2-1; 15 bases fit TRBD2. The chain's CDR3 is CASSVGLAGGHNEQFF. The CDR3 DNA reads TGCGCCAGCAGCGTGGGACTAGCGGGAGGACACAATGAGCAGTTCTTC.